This TCR beta chain comes out of a study of technical replicates of blood from four donors. The germline CDR1 and CDR2 sequences are SGDLS and YYNGEE. This CDR3 is 15 amino acids long. V trimming: 0 bases; J trimming: 2 bases; junction bases outside the gene matches: 4. Sequencing used immunoSEQ multiplex PCR; TCRdb keeps in-frame clones, though not all of them. The sample lists tens of thousands of clones, roughly four fifths occurring once. Specimen: PBMCs. This clonotype was sampled from a human donor in good health. Some clones in this sample may be carry-over from other donors' samples. The rearrangement links TRBV9 to TRBJ2-5; 7 nucleotides agree with TRBD2. The CDR3 is CASSVGLADQETQYF. CDR3 nucleotide sequence: TGTGCCAGCAGCGTAGGTCTAGCGGATCAAGAGACCCAGTACTTC.